The source of this TCR beta chain is a study of cytomegalovirus exposure and HLA in healthy donors. Study-wide findings and caveats: As a later analysis showed, a missense DCLRE1C variant was linked to trimming of TCR beta V- and J-genes. Through in vitro validation, a few CMV-associated chains were shown to be specific for CMV antigens. Earlier analysis looked at TCR beta V segments, and most were productive about 90% or about 30% of the time.

It was with 60 Vbeta and 13 Jbeta primers that the PCR ran. Only in-frame clones appear in the TCRdb table, and some are missing; sequencing was by immunoSEQ multiplex PCR. The profile shows some 85,000 clones, over 60% of them singletons. Notes on this clone: Its antigen is unidentified.

The CDR3 runs to 12 residues. The ends were cut back, 6 bases at V and 4 bases at J, with 9 bases in the middle. Looked up from germline, CDR1 is ENHRY and CDR2 is SYGVKD. The chain couples TRBV10-3 to TRBJ2-5; no clear D gene. The sequence came from a man aged 25 to 40 in good health and CMV-seronegative. Sample: PBMCs. The CDR3 DNA sequence: TGTGCCATCAGCTCCGGGTCAGAGACCCAGTACTTC. Translated, it gives CAISSGSETQYF.